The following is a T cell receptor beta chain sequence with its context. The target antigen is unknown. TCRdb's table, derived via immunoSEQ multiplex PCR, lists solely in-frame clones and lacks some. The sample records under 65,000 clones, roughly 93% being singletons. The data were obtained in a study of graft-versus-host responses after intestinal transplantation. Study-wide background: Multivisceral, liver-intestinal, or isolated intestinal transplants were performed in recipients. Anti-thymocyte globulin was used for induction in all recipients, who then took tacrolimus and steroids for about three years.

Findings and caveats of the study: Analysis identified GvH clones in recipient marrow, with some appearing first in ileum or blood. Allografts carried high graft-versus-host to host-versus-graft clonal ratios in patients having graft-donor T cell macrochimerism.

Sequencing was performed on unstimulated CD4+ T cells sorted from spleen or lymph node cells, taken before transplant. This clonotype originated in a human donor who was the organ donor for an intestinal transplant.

CDR3 in DNA: TGTGCCAGCAGTTTTGGACAGGTAAACACTGAAGCTTTCTTT. Translation: CASSFGQVNTEAFF. The chain combines TRBV2 with TRBJ1-1, with 7 bases identical to TRBD1. Looked up from germline, CDR1 is SNHLY and CDR2 is FYNNEI. The V and J ends lost 5 bases and 2 bases, in that order; junction bases with no gene match: 5. This CDR3 has 14 residues.